This is a list of T cell receptor beta chains from one sample in a study of cytomegalovirus exposure and HLA in healthy donors. Sequencing used immunoSEQ multiplex PCR; TCRdb keeps in-frame clones, though not all of them. The table includes approximately 90,000 clones, approximately 76% detected once. Source material: PBMCs. These receptor sequences come from a male donor in good health and CMV-seronegative. CDR3s include the opening cysteine and the closing phenylalanine or tryptophan. The order of the fields is D gene, clone size, J gene, V gene, CDR3 DNA, CDR3 protein. D genes are given only for firm matches. Part of the rows lack a size; the others show once, few, many or a class for expanded clones.

NA | NA | TRBJ1-6 | TRBV5-6 | TGTGCCAGCAGCTTGGAAAGGGGGTGGAATTCACCCCTCCACTTT | CASSLERGWNSPLHF
TRBD2 | NA | TRBJ2-1 | TRBV4-1 | TGCGCCAGCAGCCAAGAGGGGACTAGGGACAATGAGCAGTTCTTC | CASSQEGTRDNEQFF
TRBD1 | NA | TRBJ1-4 | TRBV28 | TGTGCCAGCACCTCGGGACAGAGTAATGAAAAACTGTTTTTT | CASTSGQSNEKLFF
TRBD2 | NA | TRBJ2-1 | TRBV4-3 | TGCGCCAGCAGCCAAGCTAGCGGGAACTCCTACAATGAGCAGTTCTTC | CASSQASGNSYNEQFF
TRBD1 | NA | TRBJ2-7 | TRBV29-1 | TGCAGCGTTGAGGCTGAGGGACAGGGGAACGAGCAGTACTTC | CSVEAEGQGNEQYF
NA | NA | TRBJ2-7 | TRBV5-1 | TGCGCCAGCAGCTTGGACAGGGAAGACGAGCAGTACTTC | CASSLDREDEQYF
TRBD2 | NA | TRBJ2-5 | TRBV4-3 | TGCGCCAGCAGCCAAGATCCTAGCGGGGCGAACCAAGAGACCCAGTACTTC | CASSQDPSGANQETQYF
TRBD1 | few | TRBJ1-5 | TRBV28 | TGTGCCAGCAGTCCTCAGACAGGGGGGACCAATCAGCCCCAGCATTTT | CASSPQTGGTNQPQHF
NA | NA | TRBJ1-3 | TRBV5-4 | TGTGCCAGCAGCTTAGTCCCCGAGACAGCCGGAAACACCATATATTTT | CASSLVPETAGNTIYF
NA | NA | TRBJ1-5 | TRBV27 | TGTGCCAGCAGTTTAAGGGGCCACCGGCAGCCCCAGCATTTT | CASSLRGHRQPQHF
NA | few | TRBJ1-2 | TRBV5-6 | TGTGCCAGCAGCTTCTGGCAAGCTAACTATGGCTACACCTTC | CASSFWQANYGYTF
TRBD1 | few | TRBJ1-4 | TRBV30 | TGTGCCGGAAATAAGGGACAGGCTAATGAAAAACTGTTTTTT | CAGNKGQANEKLFF
TRBD1 | NA | TRBJ2-1 | TRBV9 | TGTGCCAGCAGCGTGGACAGGGCGGGGGAGCAGTTCTTC | CASSVDRAGEQFF
NA | NA | TRBJ2-5 | TRBV7-2 | TGTGCCAGCAGCGCAGAGGTTGGTGGGACCCAGTACTTC | CASSAEVGGTQYF
NA | NA | TRBJ2-7 | TRBV7-2 | TGTGCCAGCAGCTGGTGGCAGGGAAGGCCCTACGAGCAGTACTTC | CASSWWQGRPYEQYF
NA | NA | TRBJ2-2 | TRBV27 | TGTGCCAGCAGGGACATTTTCGACACCGGGGAGCTGTTTTTT | CASRDIFDTGELFF
TRBD2 | NA | TRBJ2-7 | TRBV7-2 | TGTGCCAGCAGTCCGGGGGGGTACCTCGAGCACGAGCAGTACTTC | CASSPGGYLEHEQYF
NA | NA | TRBJ2-1 | TRBV19 | TGTGCCAGTTCCCCCGGGACTTCCTACAATGAGCAGTTCTTC | CASSPGTSYNEQFF
TRBD2 | NA | TRBJ2-7 | TRBV7-2 | TGTGCCAGCAGCCAGACCTGGACTAGCGGGATGGGGTACTTC | CASSQTWTSGMGYF
NA | NA | TRBJ1-1 | TRBV7-2 | TGTGCCAGCAGCTTAGGGCAGATGAACACTGAAGCTTTCTTT | CASSLGQMNTEAFF
NA | NA | TRBJ1-2 | TRBV20-1 | TGCAGTGCTAGACCTTTTCTAGGCTACACCTTC | CSARPFLGYTF
TRBD1 | NA | TRBJ1-2 | TRBV7-9 | TGTGCCAGCAGCCAGCTTAGCGGAAACGGACAGGTGGTCTATGGCTACACCTTC | CASSQLSGNGQVVYGYTF
NA | NA | TRBJ2-7 | TRBV5-6 | TGTGCCAGCAGCTTGGGGCAGGGGATCACCTACGAGCAGTACTTC | CASSLGQGITYEQYF
TRBD1 | NA | TRBJ2-6 | TRBV5-1 | TGCGCCAGCAGCTTGGGGGGACAGGGGGCGATCGGGGCCAACGTCCTGACTTTC | CASSLGGQGAIGANVLTF
TRBD1 | NA | TRBJ1-2 | TRBV7-2 | TGTGCCAGCAGCTCACAGGGGGCGCCAACTAACTATGGCTACACCTTC | CASSSQGAPTNYGYTF
NA | few | TRBJ1-2 | TRBV19 | TGTGCCAGTAGGTATACAGGAAACGATGGCTACACCTTC | CASRYTGNDGYTF
NA | NA | TRBJ2-3 | TRBV9 | TGTGCCAGCAGCGTAGGAGGGAGCACAGATACGCAGTATTTT | CASSVGGSTDTQYF
TRBD1 | NA | TRBJ1-3 | TRBV5-1 | TGCGCCAGCAGCTTAAACAGGGGCTCTGGAAACACCATATATTTT | CASSLNRGSGNTIYF
NA | NA | TRBJ2-7 | TRBV6-5 | TGTGCCAGCAGTTACTCGTCACGGAGTACTCCCTACGAGCAGTACTTC | CASSYSSRSTPYEQYF
TRBD2 | NA | TRBJ2-3 | TRBV5-1 | TGCGCCAGCAGCTTGGTATCCCAGTCTAGCGGGAGTACAGATACGCAGTATTTT | CASSLVSQSSGSTDTQYF
TRBD1 | NA | TRBJ2-7 | TRBV10-3 | TGTGCCATCGAAGGGGACAGGTCCTACGAGCAGTACTTC | CAIEGDRSYEQYF
NA | NA | TRBJ2-5 | TRBV7-2 | TGTGCCAGCAACCAGGGTTGGGCGCAGACCCAGTACTTC | CASNQGWAQTQYF
NA | NA | TRBJ2-2 | TRBV5-1 | TGTGCCAGCAGCTTGAGTCCGGGAGCCCTCACCGGGGAGCTGTTTTTT | CASSLSPGALTGELFF
NA | NA | TRBJ2-2 | TRBV7-7 | TGTGCTAGCAGAATAGGGGACACCGGGGAGCTGTTTTTT | CASRIGDTGELFF
TRBD1 | NA | TRBJ2-3 | TRBV6-5 | TGTGCCAGCCAACGGACAGGGTTGGAAGATACGCAGTATTTT | CASQRTGLEDTQYF
NA | NA | TRBJ1-4 | TRBV5-1 | TGCGCCAGCAGCTCATCAGGGGAGCGGCGTAATGAAAAACTGTTTTTT | CASSSSGERRNEKLFF
TRBD2 | NA | TRBJ2-1 | TRBV4-3 | TGCGCCAGCAGCCAAGTGGGACTAGCGGGGGGACGGAACAATGAGCAGTTCTTC | CASSQVGLAGGRNNEQFF
TRBD1 | once | TRBJ1-2 | TRBV6-1 | TGTGCCAGCATTGATACGGGACAGGGTTATAGAAGTAGGTGCTACACCTTC | CASIDTGQGYRSRCYTF
NA | NA | TRBJ1-1 | TRBV18 | TGTGCCAGCTCACAATCACCGGACAGTTGGCCTTTCTTT | CASSQSPDSWPFF
NA | NA | TRBJ2-1 | TRBV27 | TGTGCCAGCAGTTGGTCTAGAGACTCCTACAATGAGCAGTTCTTC | CASSWSRDSYNEQFF
NA | NA | TRBJ1-5 | TRBV4-3 | TGCGCCAGCAGTCTCAGTTACGATAGCAATCAGCCCCAGCATTTT | CASSLSYDSNQPQHF
NA | NA | TRBJ2-5 | TRBV5-6 | TGTGCCAGCAGCCCCCCAGGGGAAGAGACCCAGTACTTC | CASSPPGEETQYF